The entry below describes one TCR beta chain. The CDR3 extends over 16 amino acids. CDR1 and CDR2 from the germline V gene are SGHTA and FQGTGA. The J segment lost 9 bases and the V segment lost 0 bases, leaving 3 bases of the junction unmatched. These data belong to a study of CD8+CD57+ T cells in acquired aplastic anemia. Both TCR beta VDJ combination and CDR3 sequence profiling were carried out. Genomic DNA was the template for this profiling. MiXCR, applied by TCRdb to the reads, yields one record per CDR3 protein. The sample lists roughly 130,000 distinct CDR3 sequences, about half seen once, with 2.5% in the top ten.

Sequencing was performed on sorted CD4+, CD8+, or CD8+CD57+ T cells (not recorded which) from PBMCs. This sequence joins TRBV7-3 and TRBJ2-1; 15 nucleotides agree with TRBD2. This sequence originates from a human donor in good health, serving as a control. CDR3 nucleotide sequence: TGTGCCAGCAGCTTAACCGGACTAGCGGGGGGGTTTGAGCAGTTCTTC. Translation: CASSLTGLAGGFEQFF. Full variable domain (rest looked up from reference TRBV7-3 and TRBJ2-1): GAGVSQTPSNKVTEKGKYVELRCDPISGHTALYWYRQSLGQGPEFLIYFQGTGAADDSGLPNDRFFAVRPEGSVSTLKIQRTERGDSAVYLCASSLTGLAGGFEQFFGPGTRLTVL.